A selection of T cell receptor beta chains follows, all from one sample in a study of T cell responses to AZD1222 COVID-19 vaccine. The assay was immunoSEQ multiplex PCR, and TCRdb's table has in-frame clones only and misses some. The table includes 110,000 to 150,000 clones, about 92% detected once. The starting material was peripheral blood, obtained on day 0 of AZD1222 vaccination. The receptor set was obtained from an adult in good health. CDR3s include the opening cysteine and the closing phenylalanine or tryptophan. D genes are given only for firm matches.

d_call j_call v_call cdr3_aa
. TRBJ2-1 TRBV9 CASSVGGSHNEQFF
TRBD2 TRBJ2-5 TRBV9 CASSPGGLAGGETQYF
. TRBJ2-5 TRBV5-6 CASSQRETQYF
TRBD1 TRBJ1-5 TRBV2 CASSGRTGLGQPQHF
. TRBJ1-6 TRBV5-6 CASRSTGSGNSPLHF
. TRBJ1-5 TRBV2 CASSPTIDLGPPQHF
. TRBJ1-5 TRBV15 CATSIGPNQPQHF
TRBD2 TRBJ2-1 TRBV7-9 CASSPTSGTYNEQFF
TRBD1 TRBJ2-5 TRBV7-2 CASRAGTGGSQETQYF
. TRBJ1-2 TRBV5-1 CASSPTKPYGYTF
. TRBJ1-2 TRBV19 CASSIPSAARTKYGYTF
. TRBJ1-2 TRBV19 CATSRDRRNNYGYTF
. TRBJ2-3 TRBV29-1 CSVERGGRGGWDTQYF
. TRBJ1-1 TRBV13 CASSLDSWQGVSEAFF
. TRBJ1-2 TRBV2 CASSVLQVYTF
TRBD1 TRBJ1-1 TRBV7-2 CASSLERQGNTEAFF
TRBD1 TRBJ1-1 TRBV5-4 CASSLSPGQGAGGVLEAFF
. TRBJ1-1 TRBV7-9 CASSWGGGEAFF
. TRBJ1-1 TRBV5-4 CASSLTNTEAFF
. TRBJ1-4 TRBV19 CASRSLRTDSEKLFF
. TRBJ1-4 TRBV12-5 CASGFLVPKDEKLFF
TRBD2 TRBJ2-1 TRBV6-2/TRBV6-3 CASSLAGGSRFF
. TRBJ2-7 TRBV6-5 CASRSDYEQYF
. TRBJ1-5 TRBV20-1 CSAGYQPQHF
. TRBJ2-5 TRBV11-2 CASSPGGHRAQYF
. TRBJ2-3 TRBV13 CASSLTGGRGTDTQYF
TRBD1 TRBJ1-2 TRBV28 CASSLRGQGSNYGYTF
. TRBJ1-6 TRBV13 CASSKQGIRSPLHF
TRBD2 TRBJ2-7 TRBV14 CASSPLRGGRVEQYF
. TRBJ1-2 TRBV5-6 CASSSIRAGFGGYTF
. TRBJ1-3 TRBV29-1 CSVESGSGRGNTIYF
. TRBJ2-3 TRBV15 CATSTWGRGPMPTDTQYF
. TRBJ2-2 TRBV7-9 CASRVRGAGELFF
. TRBJ2-2 TRBV7-3 CASREGASTGELFF
. TRBJ1-2 TRBV12-3/TRBV12-4 CASSLGGFYGYTF
TRBD1 TRBJ2-6 TRBV28 CASRRTGTLSGANVLTF
. TRBJ2-7 TRBV10-3 CAISGQHSYEQYF
TRBD1 TRBJ2-7 TRBV5-1 CASSPGTGAYEQYF
. TRBJ1-4 TRBV10-3 CAISDRRGTNEKLFF
. TRBJ1-5 TRBV28 CASSFGQGNQPQHF
. TRBJ1-5 TRBV5-5 CASSLGPTSNQPQHF
. TRBJ1-1 TRBV7-9 CASSLSEFPRLTGEAFF
. TRBJ1-4 TRBV25-1 CASSEYWVGTGHEKLFF
. TRBJ1-2 TRBV10-3 CAISGGTSTSGYTF
. TRBJ2-2 TRBV28 CASSLTLAGELFF
. TRBJ1-2 TRBV19 CASRNPKTRLHNYGYTF
. TRBJ1-1 TRBV10-2 CASSTSESTEAFF
. TRBJ1-5 TRBV7-8 CASRRSGGVYSNQPQHF